The next 19 T cell receptor beta chains were all read from a single sample in a study of OX40 agonist ivuxolimab in advanced cancers. Measured with immunoSEQ multiplex PCR; TCRdb has only the in-frame clones, and not every one. The sample includes nearly 20,000 clones, around four fifths of them seen just once. This specimen consisted of CD4+ or CD8+ T cells sorted from blood, obtained in a trial of the OX40 agonist ivuxolimab. These receptors all stem from an adult with an advanced solid tumor such as melanoma, head and neck, liver or kidney cancer.

This rearrangement joins TRBV27 to TRBJ2-1; 13 nucleotides agree with TRBD2. The germline CDR1 and CDR2 sequences are MNHEY and SMNVEV (reference sequence). CDR3 length: 14 residues. V gave up 5 bases and J gave up 10 bases; unmatched junction bases: 5. The CDR3 nucleotides are TGTGCCAGCAGTAGGGGACTAGCGGGGTACGAGCAGTTCTTC. Its protein is CASSRGLAGYEQFF.

The V call is TRBV6-1, the J call TRBJ1-2; the match to TRBD1 covers 8 bases. CDR3 length: 15 residues. The trim removed 2 bases at V and 6 bases at J, leaving 8 bases unmatched. The germline CDR1 and CDR2 sequences are MNHNS and SASEGT. The CDR3 reads CASSELAGGANGYTF. CDR3 coding DNA: TGTGCCAGCAGTGAACTTGCAGGGGGCGCAAATGGCTACACCTTC.

The J gene is TRBJ2-3, the V gene TRBV30, with 12 bases aligning to TRBD2. This CDR3 is built from 16 residues. V lost 3 bases, J lost 6 bases, and 10 bases stayed unmatched. Germline V gene lookup returns CDR1 GTSNPN and CDR2 SVGIG (reference sequence). The CDR3 loop reads CAWRWASGGARDTQYF. CDR3 DNA sequence: TGTGCCTGGAGATGGGCTAGCGGGGGGGCAAGGGATACGCAGTATTTT.

A single count supports this clone. The chain has TRBV6-5 and TRBJ2-7, with 7 bases fitting TRBD2. J gave up 3 bases and V 5 bases, and 4 bases lay outside the gene matches. The CDR3 spans 13 residues. CDR1 and CDR2 (germline): MNHEY, SVGAGI. CDR3 coding DNA: TGTGCCAGCAGTCCTAGGACTAGCTACGAGCAGTACTTC. Its protein product is CASSPRTSYEQYF.

The J gene is TRBJ2-1, the V gene TRBV9; D may correspond to TRBD1 or TRBD2 (5 bases each). Trimming cost V 3 bases and J 2 bases, with 9 bases left between them. CDR3 length: 14 amino acids. Germline values: CDR1 SGDLS, CDR2 YYNGEE. The CDR3: CASSARDAYNEQFF. In nucleotides, the CDR3 is TGTGCCAGCAGCGCCCGGGACGCCTACAATGAGCAGTTCTTC.

CDR3 coding DNA: TGTGCCAGCAGTGCAAAGGCGGGGTCCTCCTACGAGCAGTACTTC. Translation gives CASSAKAGSSYEQYF. V and J are TRBV6-1 and TRBJ2-5; TRBD2 might be the D (6 bases). Near its end, the DNA agrees better with TRBJ2-7, so the J call may be wrong. From germline, CDR1 is MNHNS and CDR2 SASEGT. This CDR3 is 15 amino acids long.

The chain uses TRBV27 and TRBJ2-2; 13 bases line up with TRBD2. With 4 bases clipped from V and 6 bases from J, the junction kept 8 bases outside the gene matches. The CDR3 spans 17 residues. Germline V gene lookup returns CDR1 MNHEY and CDR2 SMNVEV (reference sequence). The CDR3 sequence: CASSSGLAGVRAGELFF. In DNA form, the CDR3 reads TGTGCCAGCAGTTCAGGACTAGCGGGGGTAAGGGCCGGGGAGCTGTTTTTT.

The chain uses TRBV7-9 and TRBJ2-7; D is uncertain. In germline, CDR1 is SEHNR, CDR2 FQNEAQ (reference sequence). The CDR3 extends over 15 amino acids. V shed 2 bases and J shed 4 bases, with 15 bases lying between them. Here the CDR3 reads CASSLIRAGDYEQYF. DNA of the CDR3: TGTGCCAGCAGCTTAATCCGTGCTGGAGATTACGAGCAGTACTTC.

The V call is TRBV7-9, the J call TRBJ1-3; TRBD1 matches at 8 bases. CDR3 size: 15 residues. Trimming cost V 4 bases and J 4 bases; bases outside gene matches: 6. Germline assignment: CDR1 SEHNR and CDR2 FQNEAQ (reference sequence). CDR3 DNA: TGTGCCAGCAGCTCGGACAGGGTCTCGGGAAACACCATATATTTT. Its translation is CASSSDRVSGNTIYF.

The rearrangement uses TRBV4-1 and TRBJ2-7; 9 bases line up with TRBD1. Germline loops: CDR1 MGHRA, CDR2 YSYEKL. Trimming removed 3 bases from V and 3 bases from J; junction bases left unmatched: 12. The length of the CDR3 is 17 residues. The CDR3 sequence is CASSHAYSGQGNYEQYF. CDR3 bases: TGCGCCAGCAGCCACGCTTATTCGGGACAGGGAAACTACGAGCAGTACTTC.

The chain recombines TRBV9 with TRBJ2-1; TRBD2 aligns across 13 bases. CDR1 is SGDLS, CDR2 YYNGEE, per germline. The CDR3 is 19 amino acids. V shed 4 bases, J shed 0 bases, and the junction held 10 bases outside the gene matches. For the CDR3, the DNA is TGTGCCAGCAGCCCCGAGGGACTAGCGGGATATAGCTCCTACAATGAGCAGTTCTTC. Amino acid sequence: CASSPEGLAGYSSYNEQFF.

The chain joins TRBV28 to TRBJ1-2; TRBD1 matches 11 bases. The junction had 12 bases not matched to a gene; V was cut back by 5 bases and J by 4 bases. This CDR3 is 17 amino acids long. Germline CDR1 reads MDHEN; CDR2 reads SYDVKM. This chain's CDR3 is CASSRAFGQGAIYGYTF. Here the CDR3 DNA reads TGTGCCAGCAGTCGTGCTTTCGGACAGGGGGCTATCTATGGCTACACCTTC.

Worth noting for this clone: The same CDR3 can be traced to other DNA sequences in this sample. This chain connects TRBV28 to TRBJ2-5, with 9 nucleotides matching TRBD1. The ends lost 2 bases at V and 5 bases at J; junction bases unmatched: 9. Germline V gives CDR1 MDHEN, CDR2 SYDVKM. This CDR3 is built from 16 residues. CDR3 residues: CASSLLRTGDMETQYF. The CDR3 DNA follows: TGTGCCAGCAGTTTACTTCGGACAGGGGATATGGAGACCCAGTACTTC.

The chain joins TRBV7-9 to TRBJ1-1, with 7 bases aligning to TRBD1. This CDR3 spans 15 amino acids. From germline, CDR1 is SEHNR and CDR2 FQNEAQ (reference sequence). Germline trimming cut 8 bases from V and 1 base from J; bases unmatched to any gene: 10. CDR3 protein: CASPQGWASNTEAFF. CDR3 DNA sequence: TGTGCCAGCCCACAGGGGTGGGCTTCGAACACTGAAGCTTTCTTT.

This clone was observed a handful of times. Different DNA sequences within this sample yield the same CDR3. The V call is TRBV27, the J call TRBJ2-5; D might be TRBD2 (6 bases). V was shortened by 5 bases and J by 4 bases, with 11 bases between the two germline ends. Germline V gene lookup returns CDR1 MNHEY and CDR2 SMNVEV (reference sequence). The CDR3 loop spans 13 amino acids. The CDR3, as DNA: TGTGCCAGCAGTCTCTCGGGACTAGAGACCCAGTACTTC. It encodes CASSLSGLETQYF.

In nucleotides, the CDR3 is TGTGCCAGCAGGTCGCAAAACATTCAGTACTTC. Translated, it gives CASRSQNIQYF. The chain is built from TRBV6-9 and TRBJ2-4, with D uncertain. Trimming took 6 bases from V and 5 from J, leaving 5 bases between them. Germline V gives CDR1 MNHGY, CDR2 SVAAGI. The CDR3 runs to 11 residues.

The chain links TRBV28 to TRBJ2-4; a possible D gene is TRBD2 (6 bases). Germline loops: CDR1 MDHEN, CDR2 SYDVKM. The V end lost 5 bases, the J end lost 0 bases, and 17 bases lay between the germline ends. The CDR3 totals 17 residues. In nucleotides, the CDR3 is TGTGCCAGCAGTACCAGGTCCGGGCGGGAAGCCAAAAACATTCAGTACTTC. Translation: CASSTRSGREAKNIQYF.

The chain recombines TRBV27 with TRBJ2-1; D remains ambiguous. There are 14 residues in the CDR3. Germline lookup yields CDR1 MNHEY and CDR2 SMNVEV (reference sequence). V was pared by 0 bases and J by 6 bases, with 9 bases between. The CDR3 spells CASSLSGFGNEQFF. For the CDR3, the DNA is TGTGCCAGCAGTTTATCAGGGTTCGGCAATGAGCAGTTCTTC.

The V gene is TRBV4-1, the J gene TRBJ2-7, with D perhaps TRBD1 or TRBD2 (5 bases each). The CDR3 runs to 15 residues. Trimming removed 4 bases from V and 0 bases from J, with 13 bases in between. Per germline, CDR1 MGHRA and CDR2 YSYEKL. The CDR3 is CASSREPGPSYEQYF. The CDR3, as DNA: TGCGCCAGCAGCCGCGAACCGGGACCCTCCTACGAGCAGTACTTC.